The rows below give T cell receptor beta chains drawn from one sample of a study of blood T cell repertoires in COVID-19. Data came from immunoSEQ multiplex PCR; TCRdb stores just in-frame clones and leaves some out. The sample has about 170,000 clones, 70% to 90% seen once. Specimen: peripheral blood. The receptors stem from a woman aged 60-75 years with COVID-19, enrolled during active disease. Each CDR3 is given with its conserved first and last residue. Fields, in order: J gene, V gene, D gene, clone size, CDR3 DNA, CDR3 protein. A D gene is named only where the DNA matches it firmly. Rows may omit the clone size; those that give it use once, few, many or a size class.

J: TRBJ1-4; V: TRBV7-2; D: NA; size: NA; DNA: TGTGCCAGCAGCCTAGGGGGGCCCGTTGAAAAACTGTTTTTT; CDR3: CASSLGGPVEKLFF
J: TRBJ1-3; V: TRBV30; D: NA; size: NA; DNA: TGTGCCTGGGGGGAGGAGAGTAAATATTTT; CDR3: CAWGEESKYF
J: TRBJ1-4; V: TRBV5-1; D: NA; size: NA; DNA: TGCGCCAGCAGCTTGACAGGACCAACTAATGAAAAACTGTTTTTT; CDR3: CASSLTGPTNEKLFF
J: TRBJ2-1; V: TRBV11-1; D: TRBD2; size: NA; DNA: TGTGCCAGTTATACTAGCGCGCACAATGAGCAGTTCTTC; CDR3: CASYTSAHNEQFF
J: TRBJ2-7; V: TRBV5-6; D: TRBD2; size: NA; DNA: TGTGCCAGCAGCTGGGGGACTAGCGGGAGCGTTGGGGAGCAGTACTTC; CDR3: CASSWGTSGSVGEQYF
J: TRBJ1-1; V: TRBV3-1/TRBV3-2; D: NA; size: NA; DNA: TGTGCCAGCAGCCAAGGTCGGGGGGCTAACACTGAAGCTTTCTTT; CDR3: CASSQGRGANTEAFF
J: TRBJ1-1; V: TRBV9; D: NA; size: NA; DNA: TGTGCCAGCAGCCCTCACCCCGGTTTGAACACTGAAGCTTTCTTT; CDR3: CASSPHPGLNTEAFF
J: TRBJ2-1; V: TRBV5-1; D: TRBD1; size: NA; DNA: TGCGCCAGCAGCTTGACGGGACAGGGGGCTCGGGAGCAGTTCTTC; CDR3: CASSLTGQGAREQFF
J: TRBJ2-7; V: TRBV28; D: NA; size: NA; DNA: TGTGCCAGCAGTTTTGAATTGCTCAGAGGCGAGCAGTACTTC; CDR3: CASSFELLRGEQYF
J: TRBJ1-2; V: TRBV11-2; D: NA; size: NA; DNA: TGTGCCAGCAGCCAGACAGCTTCTAACTATGGCTACACCTTC; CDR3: CASSQTASNYGYTF
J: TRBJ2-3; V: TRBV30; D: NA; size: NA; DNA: TGTGCCTGGAGTGTACAGGGCACAGATACGCAGTATTTT; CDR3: CAWSVQGTDTQYF
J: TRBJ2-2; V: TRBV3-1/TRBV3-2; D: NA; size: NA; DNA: TGTGCCAGCAGCCATGACGGGTTGGTGTTTTTT; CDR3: CASSHDGLVFF
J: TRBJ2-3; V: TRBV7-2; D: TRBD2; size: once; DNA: TGTGCCAGCAGCTTAATAATAGGCGGGAGAGGCGATACGCAGTATTTT; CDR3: CASSLIIGGRGDTQYF
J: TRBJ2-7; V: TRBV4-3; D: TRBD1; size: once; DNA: TGCGCCAGCAGCCAAGAGGGGACAGGGAGCTCCTACGAGCAGTACTTC; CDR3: CASSQEGTGSSYEQYF
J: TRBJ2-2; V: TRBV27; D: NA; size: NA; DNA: TGTGCCAGCACCGCCTCGGAGGCGGGGGAGCTGTTTTTT; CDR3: CASTASEAGELFF
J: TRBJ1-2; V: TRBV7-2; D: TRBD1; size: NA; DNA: TGTGCCAGCAGCTCACAGACAGGGTTCAATGGCTACACCTTC; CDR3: CASSSQTGFNGYTF
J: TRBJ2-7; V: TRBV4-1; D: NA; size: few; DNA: TGCGCCAGCAGCCAAGACAGGGGGGATTACGAGCAGTACTTC; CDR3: CASSQDRGDYEQYF
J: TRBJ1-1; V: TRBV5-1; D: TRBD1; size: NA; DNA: TGCGCCAGCCCGGGACAGATAAACACTGAAGCTTTCTTT; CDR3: CASPGQINTEAFF
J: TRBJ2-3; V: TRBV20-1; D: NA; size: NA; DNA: TGCAGTGGTTCCCTTGCAGATACGCAGTATTTT; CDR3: CSGSLADTQYF
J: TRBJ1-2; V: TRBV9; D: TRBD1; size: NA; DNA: TGTGCCAGCAGCGTAGAAGACAGGGCGGGATATGGCTACACCTTC; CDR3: CASSVEDRAGYGYTF
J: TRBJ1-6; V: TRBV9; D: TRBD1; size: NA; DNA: TGTGCCAGCAGCGGGGGGGACAGCAATAATTCACCCCTCCACTTT; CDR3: CASSGGDSNNSPLHF
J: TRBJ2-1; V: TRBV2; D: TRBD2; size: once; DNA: TGTGCCAGCAGCCGTCTAGCGGGAGGCCACAATGAGCAGTTCTTC; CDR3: CASSRLAGGHNEQFF
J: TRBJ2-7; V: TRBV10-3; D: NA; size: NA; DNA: TGTGCCATCAGTGAGTCTTCGACAGGCGAGCAGTACTTC; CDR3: CAISESSTGEQYF
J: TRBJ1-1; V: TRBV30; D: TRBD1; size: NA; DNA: TGTGCCTGGGGGACAGGGGGCGCGAGAACTGAAGCTTTCTTT; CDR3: CAWGTGGARTEAFF
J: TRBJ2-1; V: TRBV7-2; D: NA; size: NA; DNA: TGTGCCAGCAGCTTGGAACTATACAATGAGCAGTTCTTC; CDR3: CASSLELYNEQFF
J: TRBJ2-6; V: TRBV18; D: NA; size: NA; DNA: TGTGCCAGCTCACCAATGATGCCTGGGGCCAACGTCCTGACTTTT; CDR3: CASSPMMPGANVLTF
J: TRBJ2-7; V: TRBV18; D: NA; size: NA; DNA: TGTGCCAGCTCACCACAACAGGGAACCGCTAAAGAGCAGTACTTC; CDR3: CASSPQQGTAKEQYF
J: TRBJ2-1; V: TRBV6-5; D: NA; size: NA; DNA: TGTGCCAGCACAGGAAGCTCCTACAATGAGCAGTTCTTC; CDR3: CASTGSSYNEQFF
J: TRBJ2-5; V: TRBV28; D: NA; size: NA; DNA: TGCGGTCAAGAGACCCAGTACTTC; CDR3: CGQETQYF
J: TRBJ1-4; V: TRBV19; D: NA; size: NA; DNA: TGTGCCAGTAGTCCTACAGGGTCTAATGAAAAACTGTTTTTT; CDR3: CASSPTGSNEKLFF
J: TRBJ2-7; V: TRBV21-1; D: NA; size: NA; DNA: TGTGCCAGCAGCCCCCGGGGGGATCCCTCCTACGAGCAGTACTTC; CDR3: CASSPRGDPSYEQYF
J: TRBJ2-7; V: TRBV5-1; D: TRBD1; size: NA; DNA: TGCGCCAGCAGCTCACAGGGGGAATACGAGCAGTACTTC; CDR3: CASSSQGEYEQYF
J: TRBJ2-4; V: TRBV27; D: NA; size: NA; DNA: TGTGCCAGCAGTTCCCCCCCGGTTCAGTACTTC; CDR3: CASSSPPVQYF
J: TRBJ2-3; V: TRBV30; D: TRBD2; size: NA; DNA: TGTGCCTGGAGTTTGCCCCCACTGGGCGGGAGGGCCGCAACCACAGATACGCAGTATTTT; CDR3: CAWSLPPLGGRAATTDTQYF
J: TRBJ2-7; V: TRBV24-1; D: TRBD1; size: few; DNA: TGTGCCACCAGTGAGGCTCCGGGACAGGGGGACGAGCAGTACTTC; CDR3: CATSEAPGQGDEQYF
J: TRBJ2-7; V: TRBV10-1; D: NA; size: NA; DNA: TGCGCCAGCAGTGAGTCCAGGGTTATGGGCGAGCAGTACTTC; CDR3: CASSESRVMGEQYF
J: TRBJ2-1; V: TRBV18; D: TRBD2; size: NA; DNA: TGTGCCAGCTCACCGAAGACTAGCGGTCGCCTGGGCGATGAGCAGTTCTTC; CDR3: CASSPKTSGRLGDEQFF
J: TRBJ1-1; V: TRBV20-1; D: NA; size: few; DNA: TGCAGTGCTGATTTGGCTGGTGAAGCTTTCTTT; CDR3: CSADLAGEAFF
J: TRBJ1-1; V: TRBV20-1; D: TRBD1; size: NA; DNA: TGCAGTGCCGAAAGGGACAGCGGGGCTTTCTTT; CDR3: CSAERDSGAFF
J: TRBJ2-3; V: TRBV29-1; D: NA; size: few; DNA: TGCAGCGTCCCTTCTCTCCGGGGTAGTCGGGGTACGCAGTATTTT; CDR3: CSVPSLRGSRGTQYF
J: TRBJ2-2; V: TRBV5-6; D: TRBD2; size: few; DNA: TGTGCCAGCAGCCTAGCGGGGGCGAACACCGGGGAGCTGTTTTTT; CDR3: CASSLAGANTGELFF
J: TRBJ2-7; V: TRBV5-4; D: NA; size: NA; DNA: TGTGCCAGCAGCAGTACTACCTACGAGCAGTACTTC; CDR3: CASSSTTYEQYF
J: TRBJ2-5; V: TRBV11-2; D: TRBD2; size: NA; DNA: TGTGCCAGCAGCGCCGGACTAGCGGGAGTCAGGACCCAGTACTTC; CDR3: CASSAGLAGVRTQYF
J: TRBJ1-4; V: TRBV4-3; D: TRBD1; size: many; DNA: TGCGCCAGCAGCCCGGACAGGGAGCTTGCAACTAATGAAAAACTGTTTTTT; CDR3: CASSPDRELATNEKLFF
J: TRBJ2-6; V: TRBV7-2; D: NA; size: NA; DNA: TGTGCCAGCAGTTCGAGTGCTGGGGCCAACGTCCTGACTTTC; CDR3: CASSSSAGANVLTF
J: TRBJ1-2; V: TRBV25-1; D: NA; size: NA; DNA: TGTGCCAGCAGTGGAAGGTCGGAGGTCTATGGCTACACCTTC; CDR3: CASSGRSEVYGYTF